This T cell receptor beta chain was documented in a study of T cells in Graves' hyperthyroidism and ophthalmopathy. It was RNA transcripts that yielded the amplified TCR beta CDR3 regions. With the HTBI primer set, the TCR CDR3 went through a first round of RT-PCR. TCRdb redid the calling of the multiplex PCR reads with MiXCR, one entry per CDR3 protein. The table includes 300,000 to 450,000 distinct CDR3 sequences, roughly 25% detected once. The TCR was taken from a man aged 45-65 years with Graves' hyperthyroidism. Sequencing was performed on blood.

The CDR3 protein is CASSQDFRDWETQYF. In DNA, the CDR3 is TGTGCCAGCAGCCAAGATTTCCGGGATTGGGAGACCCAGTACTTC. The J gene is TRBJ2-5, the V gene TRBV4-2; weak D call: TRBD2 (5 bases). In germline, CDR1 is LGHNA, CDR2 YNFKEQ. Trimming pared 0 bases from V and 5 bases from J, leaving 13 bases between. The CDR3 runs 15 residues.